This is a list of T cell receptor beta chains from one sample in a study of CD8+ T cells in alopecia areata. TCRdb's table, derived via immunoSEQ multiplex PCR, lists solely in-frame clones and lacks some. The sample consists of about 150,000 clones, about two thirds of them appearing once. The specimen comprised CD4+ T cells sorted from blood, sampled at week 4, from a patient treated with tofacitinib. The receptors derive from a human donor with alopecia areata. CDR3s include the opening cysteine and the closing phenylalanine or tryptophan. D genes are given only for firm matches. Expanded clones are given a class, and other clones once, few, many or no size at all.

D	V	J	size	CDR3	DNA
TRBD1	TRBV11-2	TRBJ1-5	-	CASSAGLGQGSQPQHF	TGTGCCAGCAGCGCAGGCCTTGGACAGGGCAGTCAGCCCCAGCATTTT
TRBD1	TRBV29-1	TRBJ2-7	once	CSVGGTGIPYEQYF	TGCAGCGTTGGAGGGACAGGGATCCCCTACGAGCAGTACTTC
-	TRBV19	TRBJ2-3	-	CASRSGDTQYF	TGTGCCAGTAGAAGTGGAGATACGCAGTATTTT
-	TRBV29-1	TRBJ1-1	-	CSVGRVLKTDEAFF	TGCAGCGTCGGGCGAGTCTTGAAGACAGACGAAGCTTTCTTT
TRBD1	TRBV30	TRBJ2-7	-	CAWIPRDRYYEQYF	TGTGCCTGGATTCCCCGGGACAGGTACTACGAGCAGTACTTC
-	TRBV11-2	TRBJ1-1	-	CASSLGLNTEAFF	TGTGCCAGCAGCTTAGGCCTCAACACTGAAGCTTTCTTT
-	TRBV4-2	TRBJ1-1	-	CASSHPRGGTEAFF	TGTGCCAGCAGCCATCCCAGGGGCGGGACTGAAGCTTTCTTT
-	TRBV30	TRBJ2-5	-	CAWSVRLEETQYF	TGTGCCTGGAGTGTACGATTGGAAGAGACCCAGTACTTC
TRBD1	TRBV5-6	TRBJ1-5	many	CASSVRQGRYSNQPQHF	TGTGCCAGCAGCGTACGACAGGGACGCTATAGCAATCAGCCCCAGCATTTT
TRBD1	TRBV10-3	TRBJ1-1	few	CAISQDRDTEAFF	TGTGCCATCAGTCAGGACAGGGACACTGAAGCTTTCTTT
-	TRBV30	TRBJ2-3	-	CASSTGGGTDTQYF	TGTGCCTCCTCTACGGGTGGAGGGACAGATACGCAGTATTTT
-	TRBV6-1	TRBJ1-4	-	CASRPAGDDEKLFF	TGTGCCAGCAGGCCAGCAGGGGACGATGAAAAACTGTTTTTT
-	TRBV30	TRBJ2-5	-	CAWSVIRDRNQETQYF	TGTGCCTGGAGTGTGATAAGAGACAGAAACCAAGAGACCCAGTACTTC
-	TRBV9	TRBJ1-2	-	CASSSRGSGYTF	TGTGCCAGCAGCTCCAGGGGATCTGGCTACACCTTC
-	TRBV30	TRBJ1-6	-	CAWSQGNSSPLHF	TGTGCCTGGAGTCAGGGGAACAGTTCACCCCTCCACTTT
-	TRBV29-1	TRBJ2-5	few	CSVEPGGETQYF	TGCAGCGTTGAACCGGGCGGGGAGACCCAGTACTTC
-	TRBV7-9	TRBJ1-6	-	CASSLEGAPSPLHF	TGTGCCAGCAGCTTAGAAGGAGCCCCCTCACCCCTCCACTTT
-	TRBV2	TRBJ2-7	-	CASRYGTSSYEQYF	TGTGCCAGCCGGTACGGGACCAGCTCCTACGAGCAGTACTTC